This TCR beta chain was identified during a study of shared clonotypes between healthy human individuals. Using immunoSEQ multiplex PCR, the repertoire was profiled, and TCRdb retains in-frame clones only, with some absent. The table records about 2.5 million clones, just under 95% of them present only once. Trimming at V came to 2 bases and at J to 8 bases, leaving 2 bases not matched to a gene. The V gene's germline CDR1 is WNHNN and CDR2 SYGVQD (reference sequence). The CDR3 is 13 amino acids. The sequenced sample was naive CD4+ T cells from PBMCs. The subset: CD45RA+ positively selected. The rearrangement links TRBV10-1 to TRBJ2-1; 8 bases map to TRBD1. The sequence derives from a man aged 18 to 29 in good health. Some clones in this sample may be carry-over from other donors' samples. The CDR3 region is CASSEAGGYEQFF. The CDR3 DNA follows: TGCGCCAGCAGTGAGGCAGGGGGCTATGAGCAGTTCTTC.